This is a list of T cell receptor beta chains from one sample in a study of blood T cell repertoires in COVID-19. The data were produced by immunoSEQ multiplex PCR, yet TCRdb's version contains in-frame clones alone and is incomplete. This table has under 450,000 clones, approximately 86% appearing once. The sequencing sample was made of peripheral blood. The source of these receptors is a woman in her fifties or sixties with COVID-19, enrolled during active disease. Each CDR3 is given with its conserved first and last residue. Fields, in order: V gene, D gene, J gene, clone size, CDR3 protein, CDR3 DNA. D genes are given only for firm matches. For some rows the clone size is stated as once, few or many, or as a class when expanded; others skip it.

v_call: TRBV6-1
d_call: NA
j_call: TRBJ1-2
clone_size: NA
cdr3_aa: CASSDIGRGNYGYTF
cdr3_nt: TGTGCCAGCAGTGACATAGGGCGGGGGAACTATGGCTACACCTTC

v_call: TRBV4-2
d_call: NA
j_call: TRBJ2-5
clone_size: NA
cdr3_aa: CASSQEAGAGAPFTQYF
cdr3_nt: TGTGCCAGCAGCCAAGAGGCGGGTGCGGGGGCCCCCTTCACCCAGTACTTC

v_call: TRBV3-1/TRBV3-2
d_call: NA
j_call: TRBJ2-3
clone_size: NA
cdr3_aa: CASSTSAGSDTQYF
cdr3_nt: TGTGCCAGCAGTACAAGCGCGGGGTCAGATACGCAGTATTTT

v_call: TRBV11-2
d_call: NA
j_call: TRBJ1-2
clone_size: NA
cdr3_aa: CASSLGQIYGYTF
cdr3_nt: TGTGCCAGCAGCTTAGGCCAGATATATGGCTACACCTTC

v_call: TRBV7-3
d_call: NA
j_call: TRBJ1-1
clone_size: NA
cdr3_aa: CASRGSSNTEAFF
cdr3_nt: TGTGCCAGCCGGGGATCTTCGAACACTGAAGCTTTCTTT

v_call: TRBV20-1
d_call: TRBD1
j_call: TRBJ2-7
clone_size: NA
cdr3_aa: CSASKTGGHYEQYF
cdr3_nt: TGCAGTGCTAGTAAGACAGGGGGTCACTACGAGCAGTACTTC

v_call: TRBV6-5
d_call: TRBD2
j_call: TRBJ2-5
clone_size: NA
cdr3_aa: CASSYLVAGGRETQYF
cdr3_nt: TGTGCCAGCAGTTACTTGGTAGCGGGGGGGCGAGAGACCCAGTACTTC

v_call: TRBV29-1
d_call: TRBD1
j_call: TRBJ1-2
clone_size: NA
cdr3_aa: CSVNTGGHYGYTF
cdr3_nt: TGCAGCGTTAACACAGGGGGGCACTATGGCTACACCTTC

v_call: TRBV7-3
d_call: TRBD2
j_call: TRBJ2-3
clone_size: NA
cdr3_aa: CASSATSGSTDTQYF
cdr3_nt: TGTGCCAGCAGCGCGACTAGCGGAAGCACAGATACGCAGTATTTT

v_call: TRBV6-2/TRBV6-3
d_call: TRBD2
j_call: TRBJ2-3
clone_size: NA
cdr3_aa: CASSYTRTSGLTDTQYF
cdr3_nt: TGTGCCAGCAGTTATACTCGGACTAGCGGGTTAACAGATACGCAGTATTTT

v_call: TRBV18
d_call: NA
j_call: TRBJ2-7
clone_size: NA
cdr3_aa: CASSPRTDYEQYF
cdr3_nt: TGTGCCAGCTCACCTCGGACAGACTACGAGCAGTACTTC

v_call: TRBV11-2
d_call: NA
j_call: TRBJ2-7
clone_size: NA
cdr3_aa: CASSLSAGRINEQYF
cdr3_nt: TGTGCCAGCAGCCTCTCCGCGGGCAGGATAAACGAGCAGTACTTC

v_call: TRBV6-5
d_call: TRBD1
j_call: TRBJ1-2
clone_size: NA
cdr3_aa: CASSYTGGNSYGYTF
cdr3_nt: TGTGCCAGCAGTTACACAGGGGGCAATAGCTATGGCTACACCTTC

v_call: TRBV18
d_call: TRBD1
j_call: TRBJ1-5
clone_size: NA
cdr3_aa: CASSPGTGGSNQPQHF
cdr3_nt: TGTGCCAGCTCACCTGGGACAGGGGGAAGCAATCAGCCCCAGCATTTT

v_call: TRBV11-2
d_call: NA
j_call: TRBJ1-1
clone_size: NA
cdr3_aa: CASSQEATEAFF
cdr3_nt: TGTGCCAGCAGCCAAGAGGCCACTGAAGCTTTCTTT

v_call: TRBV29-1
d_call: NA
j_call: TRBJ1-2
clone_size: once
cdr3_aa: CSVLGTNYGYTF
cdr3_nt: TGCAGCGTTCTCGGTACTAACTATGGCTACACCTTC

v_call: TRBV5-1
d_call: TRBD1
j_call: TRBJ1-2
clone_size: NA
cdr3_aa: CASSPGQGSYGYTF
cdr3_nt: TGCGCCAGCAGCCCGGGACAGGGGTCTTATGGCTACACCTTC

v_call: TRBV11-3
d_call: TRBD1
j_call: TRBJ2-7
clone_size: few
cdr3_aa: CASSLETGSYEQYF
cdr3_nt: TGTGCCAGCAGCTTAGAGACAGGGAGCTACGAGCAGTACTTC

v_call: TRBV27
d_call: NA
j_call: TRBJ2-6
clone_size: NA
cdr3_aa: CASTTSYLSGANVLTF
cdr3_nt: TGTGCCAGCACCACCTCTTACTTATCTGGGGCCAACGTCCTGACTTTC

v_call: TRBV10-3
d_call: TRBD2
j_call: TRBJ2-3
clone_size: NA
cdr3_aa: CAIRDASASGLADTQYF
cdr3_nt: TGTGCCATCAGGGACGCTAGCGCTAGCGGCCTCGCAGATACGCAGTATTTT

v_call: TRBV11-2
d_call: NA
j_call: TRBJ1-1
clone_size: NA
cdr3_aa: CASSYTQGADTEAFF
cdr3_nt: TGTGCCAGCAGCTACACACAGGGTGCGGACACTGAAGCTTTCTTT

v_call: TRBV6-5
d_call: NA
j_call: TRBJ2-5
clone_size: NA
cdr3_aa: CASRLNQETQYF
cdr3_nt: TGTGCCAGCAGACTAAACCAAGAGACCCAGTACTTC

v_call: TRBV29-1
d_call: NA
j_call: TRBJ2-7
clone_size: few
cdr3_aa: CSVSTISYEQYF
cdr3_nt: TGCAGCGTTTCGACAATCTCCTACGAGCAGTACTTC

v_call: TRBV16
d_call: NA
j_call: TRBJ1-2
clone_size: few
cdr3_aa: CASSPPFGRNYGYTF
cdr3_nt: TGTGCCAGCAGCCCCCCCTTTGGGAGGAACTATGGCTACACCTTC